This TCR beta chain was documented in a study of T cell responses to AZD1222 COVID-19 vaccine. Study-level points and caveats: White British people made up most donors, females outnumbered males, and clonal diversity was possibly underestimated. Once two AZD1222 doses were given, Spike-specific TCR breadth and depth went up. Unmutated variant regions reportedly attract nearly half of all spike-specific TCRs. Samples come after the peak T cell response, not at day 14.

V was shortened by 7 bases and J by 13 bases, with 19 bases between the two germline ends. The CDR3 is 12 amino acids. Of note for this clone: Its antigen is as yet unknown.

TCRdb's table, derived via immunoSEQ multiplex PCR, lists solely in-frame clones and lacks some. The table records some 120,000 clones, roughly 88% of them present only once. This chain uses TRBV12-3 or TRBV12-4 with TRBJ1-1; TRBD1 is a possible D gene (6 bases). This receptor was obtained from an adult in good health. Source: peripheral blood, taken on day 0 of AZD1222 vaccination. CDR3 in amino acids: CASTLSGTPYFF. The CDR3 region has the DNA TGTGCCAGCACCCTTTCCGGGACACCCTATTTCTTT.